This TCR beta chain came from a study of T cells after yellow fever vaccination. Overall study findings and caveats: Clones from primary vaccination mostly reappeared after the booster (approximately 95% CD4, approximately 91% CD8). The appearance of a small share of clonotypes in both CD4 and CD8 compartments was observed. Abundant clonotypes from the bulk population could contaminate FACS-sorted repertoires. Though weaker, the secondary response peaked faster, on day 5 versus 15.

V lost 4 bases and J lost 8, with 13 bases in between. Germline CDR1 KGHDR, CDR2 SFDVKD. The CDR3 consists of 13 residues. Note on this clonotype: Its antigen is unidentified.

Each CDR3 protein is one row after TCRdb ran MiXCR on the 5' RACE reads. The sample yields 500,000 to 650,000 distinct CDR3 sequences, over 9% seen once. The chain has TRBV24-1 and TRBJ1-2, with a tentative D call TRBD1 (6 bases). The sequence was collected from a man between 25 and 39 years old who received the YFV17D yellow fever vaccine. Sequencing used PBMCs, obtained on the day of the yellow fever booster vaccination. CDR3 amino acids: CATSDPGQSGYTF. As DNA, the CDR3 is TGTGCCACCAGTGACCCCGGACAGTCCGGCTACACCTTC.